The 24 T cell receptor beta chains given below trace back to one sample, sequenced in a study of Graves' ophthalmopathy and Graves' hyperthyroidism. RNA transcripts served as template for amplifying TCR beta CDR3 sequences. Second-round multiplex PCR followed a first-round RT-PCR using HTBI primers. A single record per CDR3 protein comes from TCRdb applying MiXCR to the multiplex PCR reads. In the table there are hundreds of thousands of distinct CDR3 sequences, approximately 21% of which are singletons. Specimen: peripheral blood. The receptors derive from a woman aged 18-30 years with stable Graves' hyperthyroidism. Some clones in this sample may be carry-over from other donors' samples.

This clonotype was counted many times. V usage is TRBV6-5 and J usage is TRBJ2-7; 7 nucleotides line up with TRBD1. With V trimmed by 4 bases and J by 3 bases, 12 bases remained unmatched. Germline V CDR1 and CDR2: MNHEY, SVGAGI. The CDR3 runs to 16 residues. CDR3 region: CASSSDRAEIGYEQYF. DNA of the CDR3: TGTGCCAGCAGTTCCGACAGGGCGGAAATTGGCTACGAGCAGTACTTC.

This clonotype has ten or more counts. J is TRBJ1-2 and V is TRBV7-2; a possible D gene is TRBD1 (5 bases). Germline V CDR1 and CDR2: SGHTA, FQGNSA. V lost 5 bases and J 4 bases, leaving 17 bases between the germline ends. CDR3 length: 15 amino acids. The CDR3 region is CASSRYGAHIYGYTF. In nucleotides, the CDR3 is TGTGCCAGCAGCCGTTACGGGGCTCATATCTATGGCTACACCTTC.

The rearrangement links TRBV4-2 to TRBJ1-1; TRBD1 might be the D (5 bases). The V end lost 4 bases, the J end lost 6 bases, and 18 bases lay between the germline ends. The CDR3 sequence is 15 residues long. In germline, CDR1 is LGHNA, CDR2 YNFKEQ. CDR3 DNA: TGTGCCAGCAGCCTAGGTGGGGGAACTGACCCTGAAGCTTTCTTT. Translating gives CASSLGGGTDPEAFF.

With regard to this clonotype: The junction departs from germline at one end; a sequencing error may be responsible. V gene TRBV28 combines with J gene TRBJ2-2; D is unresolved. This CDR3 has 17 amino acids. CDR1 and CDR2 (germline): MDHEN, SYDVKM. This chain's CDR3 is CASSPFLRNRNIGELFF. The CDR3 DNA follows: TGTGCCAGCAGTCCTTTCCTGCGAAACCGGAACATCGGGGAGCTGTTTTTT.

This clonotype appeared many times. The gene calls are TRBV4-1 and TRBJ2-2; a possible D gene is TRBD2 (5 bases). Between the trimmed V and J ends, which lost 3 bases and 2 bases, there was a span of 16 bases. CDR3 size: 17 residues. Germline lookup yields CDR1 MGHRA and CDR2 YSYEKL. The CDR3 spells CASSQSRDTQNTGELFF. CDR3 bases: TGCGCCAGCAGCCAGTCCCGGGATACCCAAAACACCGGGGAGCTGTTTTTT.

This clonotype showed up just a few times. The V call is TRBV19, the J call TRBJ2-7, with D perhaps TRBD2 (7 bases). Germline V gene lookup returns CDR1 LNHDA and CDR2 SQIVND (reference sequence). CDR3 size: 13 residues. The ends were cut back, 3 bases at V and 6 bases at J, with 12 bases in the middle. CDR3 residues: CASSIRGASEQYF. The CDR3 DNA is TGTGCCAGTAGTATCCGGGGGGCTTCCGAGCAGTACTTC.

The sample holds many counts of this clonotype. The rearrangement links TRBV10-1 to TRBJ1-1; possibly TRBD1 for D (5 bases). The CDR3 contains 14 residues. Trimming stripped 2 bases from V and 4 bases from J, with 11 bases between. The V gene's germline CDR1 is WNHNN and CDR2 SYGVQD (reference sequence). The DNA of the CDR3 is TGCGCCAGCAGTGAGGCAGGGCAAGGCACTGAAGCTTTCTTT. The encoded protein is CASSEAGQGTEAFF.

This clonotype has a count of ten or more. The chain uses TRBV9 and TRBJ2-5; tentatively, D is TRBD2 (7 bases). The CDR3 consists of 15 residues. Per the germline V gene, CDR1 is SGDLS and CDR2 is YYNGEE. Deletions cut 1 base from V and 5 bases from J, with 15 bases between. This chain's CDR3 is CASSVLGGGSETQYF. Here the CDR3 DNA reads TGTGCCAGCAGCGTACTGGGGGGGGGCTCGGAGACCCAGTACTTC.

This clonotype was counted at least ten times. The V gene is TRBV9, the J gene TRBJ2-7, with 7 bases fitting TRBD2. V lost 2 bases to trimming and J lost 4 bases; unmatched junction nucleotides: 12. CDR3 size: 16 residues. Germline CDR1 SGDLS, CDR2 YYNGEE. The CDR3 here is CASSVHWAGEIYEQYF. The CDR3 DNA follows: TGTGCCAGCAGCGTGCACTGGGCGGGGGAAATTTACGAGCAGTACTTC.

This clonotype turned up a few times. The chain recombines TRBV5-1 with TRBJ1-1; possibly TRBD1 for D (5 bases). The CDR3 length is 14 residues. The V gene's germline CDR1 is SGHRS and CDR2 YFSETQ. Trimming shortened V by 4 bases and J by 0 bases, and 10 bases separated the two germline ends. The CDR3: CASSPDTLNTEAFF. CDR3 bases: TGCGCCAGCAGCCCGGACACCTTGAACACTGAAGCTTTCTTT.

This clonotype came up many times. This chain links TRBV6-1 with TRBJ1-3; possible D gene TRBD1, 6 bases. Per the germline V gene, CDR1 is MNHNS and CDR2 is SASEGT. This CDR3 contains 14 residues. V dropped 2 bases and J dropped 6 bases, with 11 bases sitting between them. This chain's CDR3 is CASSELNRVNTIYF. In nucleotides, the CDR3 is TGTGCCAGCAGTGAACTCAACAGGGTAAACACCATATATTTT.

This clonotype appeared many times. The J gene is TRBJ1-1, the V gene TRBV9, with D possibly matching TRBD1 (5 bases). The CDR3 is made up of 15 amino acids. V lost 0 bases to trimming and J lost 5 bases, with 14 bases between them. Germline assignment: CDR1 SGDLS and CDR2 YYNGEE. The DNA for the CDR3 is TGTGCCAGCAGCGTAGGCCAGATCCGGGGGACTGAAGCTTTCTTT. Protein: CASSVGQIRGTEAFF.

This sequence joins TRBV5-1 and TRBJ2-7; D is unclear. V was pared by 0 bases and J by 0 bases, with 16 bases between. The CDR3 spans 17 residues. CDR1 and CDR2 (germline): SGHRS, YFSETQ. The CDR3 nucleotides read TGCGCCAGCAGCTTGGCCAGGAGTACGGCAGACTCCTACGAGCAGTACTTC. It codes for CASSLARSTADSYEQYF.

This chain links TRBV7-9 with TRBJ1-1; no firm D call. This CDR3 is built from 12 residues. Germline loops: CDR1 SEHNR, CDR2 FQNEAQ (reference sequence). With 4 bases removed from V and 8 bases from J, the gap between germline ends came to 11 bases. CDR3: CASSWEGPEAFF. CDR3 DNA: TGTGCCAGCAGCTGGGAGGGCCCCGAAGCTTTCTTT.

This clonotype has at least ten counts. V gene TRBV7-2 combines with J gene TRBJ1-1; TRBD1 agrees at 11 bases. Germline V lookup: CDR1 SGHTA, CDR2 FQGNSA. CDR3 length equals 13 residues. The trim removed 2 bases at V and 11 bases at J, leaving 4 bases unmatched. The CDR3 loop is CASSLRDRGRAFF. DNA for the CDR3: TGTGCCAGCAGCTTACGGGACAGGGGGAGGGCTTTCTTT.

This clonotype has just a few counts. The CDR3 spells CASSNRGRDGYTF. DNA for the CDR3: TGTGCCAGCAGTAACAGGGGGCGGGATGGCTACACCTTC. The chain links TRBV6-5 to TRBJ1-2, with 9 bases fitting TRBD1. The ends lost 5 bases at V and 6 bases at J; junction bases unmatched: 4. CDR1 and CDR2 (germline): MNHEY, SVGAGI. The CDR3 sequence is 13 residues long.

In this sample, this clonotype turned up many times. This chain connects TRBV29-1 to TRBJ1-1; D not certain. The CDR3 contains 12 residues. The germline V gene has CDR1 SQVTM and CDR2 ANQGSEA. The CDR3: CSCYGQRAEAFF. In DNA, the CDR3 is TGCAGTTGTTACGGCCAGAGGGCCGAGGCTTTCTTT.

This clonotype was seen repeatedly, ten times or more. V and J are TRBV4-1 and TRBJ1-2; 8 nucleotides align to TRBD1. J was trimmed by 3 bases and V by 1 base; bases with no gene match: 10. Per the germline V gene, CDR1 is MGHRA and CDR2 is YSYEKL. The CDR3 has 17 amino acids. The CDR3 protein is CASSQGFRRTGHYGYTF. CDR3 sequence (DNA): TGCGCCAGCAGCCAAGGATTCAGGAGGACAGGGCACTATGGCTACACCTTC.

This clonotype was observed at least ten times. This chain links TRBV30 with TRBJ1-1; TRBD1 aligns across 7 bases. CDR1 and CDR2 (germline): GTSNPN, SVGIG (reference sequence). J gave up 8 bases and V 7 bases, and 7 bases lay outside the gene matches. The CDR3 consists of 11 residues. CDR3 loop: CASRPGQEAFF. The CDR3 nucleotides read TGTGCCTCAAGACCGGGACAGGAAGCTTTCTTT.

This clonotype came up many times. V is TRBV12-3 or TRBV12-4 and J is TRBJ2-5; D is possibly TRBD1 or TRBD2 (5 bases each). Deletions cut 3 bases from V and 0 bases from J, with 8 bases between. The CDR3 consists of 14 residues. CDR3 nucleotide sequence: TGTGCCAGCAGTTTGGAGGACAACCAAGAGACCCAGTACTTC. Its translation: CASSLEDNQETQYF.

This clonotype was picked up many times. J is TRBJ1-6 and V is TRBV20-1, with D possibly being TRBD1 (5 bases). The CDR3 extends over 14 amino acids. From germline, CDR1 is DFQATT and CDR2 SNEGSKA (reference sequence). V was trimmed by 3 bases and J by 6 bases, leaving 12 bases between them. The CDR3: CSASQQVPNSPLHF. The CDR3 DNA reads as TGCAGTGCTAGCCAACAGGTCCCTAATTCACCCCTCCACTTT.

This clonotype occurred many times. This chain links TRBV18 with TRBJ2-2; D is possibly TRBD2 (5 bases). Trimming removed 4 bases at V and 4 bases at J, with 7 bases between. Per the germline V gene, CDR1 is KGHSH and CDR2 is LQKENI. The CDR3 runs to 13 residues. CDR3 sequence (DNA): TGTGCCAGCTCACTAGCGCCCACCGGGGAGCTGTTTTTT. Protein: CASSLAPTGELFF. The whole variable domain, filled in from reference TRBV18 and TRBJ2-2, reads NAGVMQNPRHLVRRRGQEARLRCSPMKGHSHVYWYRQLPEEGLKFMVYLQKENIIDESGMPKERFSAEFPKEGPSILRIQQVVRGDSAAYFCASSLAPTGELFFGEGSRLTVL.

The rearrangement links TRBV6-2 or TRBV6-3 to TRBJ1-2; D remains ambiguous. Germline lookup yields CDR1 MNHEY and CDR2 SVGEGT. This CDR3 contains 13 residues. V shed 6 bases and J shed 4 bases, with 12 bases lying between them. The CDR3 nucleotides read TGTGCCAGCAGAGCGGAGGGCCTCTATGGCTACACCTTC. Its protein product is CASRAEGLYGYTF.

This rearrangement joins TRBV29-1 to TRBJ2-5; no clear D. The V end was cut by 8 bases, the J end by 2 bases, with 6 bases between. Germline V CDR1 and CDR2: SQVTM, ANQGSEA. The CDR3 sequence is 10 residues long. The CDR3 reads CSTTQETQYF. In DNA form, the CDR3 reads TGCAGCACAACGCAAGAGACCCAGTACTTC.